Listed below are T cell receptor beta chains from one sample, sequenced in a study of T cells after yellow fever vaccination. TCRdb fed the 5' RACE reads into MiXCR, producing one record per CDR3 protein. The table includes around 320,000 distinct CDR3 sequences, approximately 11% detected once. The sequences come from CD4+ T cells sorted from PBMCs, collected 45 days after the yellow fever booster vaccination. The receptors here all came from a man aged 18 to 29 who received the YFV17D yellow fever vaccine. CDR3s include the opening cysteine and the closing phenylalanine or tryptophan. D genes are given only for firm matches. Expanded clones are given a class, and other clones once, few, many or no size at all.

J: TRBJ1-2
D: TRBD1
size: few
V: TRBV25-1
length: 14
DNA: TGTGCCAGCAGTGACTCTTTTCCAGGGGGTGGCTACACCTTC
CDR3: CASSDSFPGGGYTF

J: TRBJ1-4
D: TRBD1
size: few
V: TRBV12-3/TRBV12-4
length: 16
DNA: TGTGCCAGCACCCGGGACAGGGGGCGGCCTAATGAAAAACTGTTTTTT
CDR3: CASTRDRGRPNEKLFF

J: TRBJ2-3
D: TRBD2
size: many
V: TRBV7-8
length: 15
DNA: TGTGCCAGCAGCTTACAGCGGGGGGGCCGAGATACGCAGTATTTT
CDR3: CASSLQRGGRDTQYF

J: TRBJ1-5
D: .
size: few
V: TRBV5-6
length: 14
DNA: TGTGCCAGCAGCTTGTCGGCAGTCAATCAGCCCCAGCATTTT
CDR3: CASSLSAVNQPQHF

J: TRBJ2-1
D: TRBD2
size: .
V: TRBV5-4
length: 15
DNA: TGTGCCACCTGGGAGGGCGGGGCCCTGCGCAATGAGCAGTTCTTC
CDR3: CATWEGGALRNEQFF

J: TRBJ1-6
D: TRBD1
size: many
V: TRBV20-1
length: 15
DNA: TGCAGTGCTACCTATGATATATGGACAGGGGGCAACCTCCACTTT
CDR3: CSATYDIWTGGNLHF

J: TRBJ2-1
D: .
size: few
V: TRBV20-1
length: 14
DNA: TGCAGTGCTGCCTTCGATAGCGACGTGGGTGAGCAGTTCTTC
CDR3: CSAAFDSDVGEQFF

J: TRBJ2-5
D: .
size: .
V: TRBV7-2
length: 13
DNA: TGTGCCAGCAGCTCACCAGGGACGGGGACCCAGTACTTC
CDR3: CASSSPGTGTQYF

J: TRBJ1-1
D: TRBD1
size: .
V: TRBV7-9
length: 14
DNA: TGTGCCAGCAGGTTACCTACCTTGGGACAGGAAGCTTTCTTT
CDR3: CASRLPTLGQEAFF

J: TRBJ2-2
D: .
size: .
V: TRBV12-3/TRBV12-4
length: 16
DNA: TGTGCCAGCAGTCCTCGCTTTGGGGTTATGATCGGGGAGCTGTTTTTT
CDR3: CASSPRFGVMIGELFF

J: TRBJ1-1
D: TRBD1
size: few
V: TRBV18
length: 18
DNA: TGTGCCAGCTCACCCAACATCGGAACGGACAGGCTGAACACTGAAGCTTTCTTT
CDR3: CASSPNIGTDRLNTEAFF

J: TRBJ1-1
D: .
size: few
V: TRBV15
length: 15
DNA: TGTGCCACCAGCAGTTACAGGGAGAGGAACACTGAAGCTTTCTTT
CDR3: CATSSYRERNTEAFF

J: TRBJ1-5
D: .
size: few
V: TRBV6-6
length: 14
DNA: TGTGCCAGCAGTTACCTAGGCCTTAACCGGCCCCAGCATTTT
CDR3: CASSYLGLNRPQHF

J: TRBJ2-1
D: TRBD1
size: many
V: TRBV7-6
length: 15
DNA: TGTGCCAGCAGCCCCGGGACAGGGGCTTACAATGAGCAGTTCTTC
CDR3: CASSPGTGAYNEQFF

J: TRBJ2-7
D: TRBD1
size: few
V: TRBV5-1
length: 14
DNA: TGCGCCAGCAGCTTGTGGGCAGGGGGCTACGAGCAGTACTTC
CDR3: CASSLWAGGYEQYF

J: TRBJ1-5
D: .
size: few
V: TRBV7-8
length: 17
DNA: TGTGCCAGCAGCCCCATCCCCCCAGGACGGGGCAATCAGCCCCAGCATTTT
CDR3: CASSPIPPGRGNQPQHF

J: TRBJ2-3
D: .
size: .
V: TRBV4-2
length: 14
DNA: TGTGCCAGCAGCCAAAGTTGGCAAGGAGATACGCAGTATTTT
CDR3: CASSQSWQGDTQYF

J: TRBJ1-2
D: TRBD1
size: few
V: TRBV4-1
length: 14
DNA: TGCGCCAGCAGCCAAGCGGGAACAGGGGATGGCTACACCTTC
CDR3: CASSQAGTGDGYTF

J: TRBJ2-1
D: TRBD1
size: .
V: TRBV5-1
length: 15
DNA: TGCGCCAGCAGCTTGGGAGGGGGCTTGCACAATGAGCAGTTCTTC
CDR3: CASSLGGGLHNEQFF

J: TRBJ2-2
D: TRBD2
size: many
V: TRBV27
length: 18
DNA: TGTGCCAGCAGTCTCCAGGGACTAGCGGGGGGGTACACCGGGGAGCTGTTTTTT
CDR3: CASSLQGLAGGYTGELFF

J: TRBJ2-7
D: TRBD1
size: .
V: TRBV6-2/TRBV6-3
length: 12
DNA: TGTGCCAGCAGTACGGGACAGAACGAGCAGTACTTC
CDR3: CASSTGQNEQYF

J: TRBJ1-6
D: .
size: many
V: TRBV7-9
length: 12
DNA: TGTGCCAGCAGCTTATCAGGATCACCCCTCCACTTT
CDR3: CASSLSGSPLHF

J: TRBJ2-7
D: .
size: .
V: TRBV7-2
length: 13
DNA: TGTGCCAGCAGCACCTGGATGAGCTACGAGCAGTACTTC
CDR3: CASSTWMSYEQYF

J: TRBJ1-1
D: .
size: few
V: TRBV6-2/TRBV6-3
length: 15
DNA: TGTGCCAGCAGCCCCGGGGGACACTTGAACACTGAAGCTTTCTTT
CDR3: CASSPGGHLNTEAFF

J: TRBJ2-3
D: TRBD1
size: few
V: TRBV12-3/TRBV12-4
length: 12
DNA: TGTGCCAGCAGAACAGGGGGAGATACGCAGTATTTT
CDR3: CASRTGGDTQYF

J: TRBJ1-2
D: .
size: many
V: TRBV28
length: 13
DNA: TGTGCCAGCGGACAACTACACGGGAATGGCTACACCTTC
CDR3: CASGQLHGNGYTF

J: TRBJ1-1
D: .
size: .
V: TRBV28
length: 10
DNA: TGTGCCAGCAGGGCTACTGAAGCTTTCTTT
CDR3: CASRATEAFF

J: TRBJ2-2
D: .
size: few
V: TRBV7-6
length: 16
DNA: TGTGCCAGCAGCTATGACAGGAGTCCGAACACCGGGGAGCTGTTTTTT
CDR3: CASSYDRSPNTGELFF

J: TRBJ1-2
D: .
size: many
V: TRBV24-1
length: 13
DNA: TGTGCCACCAGTGATCGGTGGGGGGACGGCTACACCTTC
CDR3: CATSDRWGDGYTF

J: TRBJ2-4
D: .
size: few
V: TRBV9
length: 14
DNA: TGTGCCAGCAGCGGAGGAGTAGCCAAAAACATTCAGTACTTC
CDR3: CASSGGVAKNIQYF

J: TRBJ2-3
D: .
size: few
V: TRBV20-1
length: 14
DNA: TGCAGTGCTCCCGAAAGGGTAGTCACAGATACGCAGTATTTT
CDR3: CSAPERVVTDTQYF

J: TRBJ2-1
D: .
size: .
V: TRBV4-2
length: 14
DNA: TGTGCCAGCAGCCAAGACGGTACCCACAATGAGCAGTTCTTC
CDR3: CASSQDGTHNEQFF

J: TRBJ2-3
D: TRBD2
size: few
V: TRBV12-3/TRBV12-4
length: 18
DNA: TGTGCCAGCAGCCCTCGGCTAGCGGGGAGCTCTAGCACAGATACGCAGTATTTT
CDR3: CASSPRLAGSSSTDTQYF

J: TRBJ2-2
D: .
size: .
V: TRBV20-1
length: 14
DNA: TGCAGTGCTAGTGGACACCTGACCACCGGGGAGCTGTTTTTT
CDR3: CSASGHLTTGELFF

J: TRBJ2-1
D: .
size: few
V: TRBV12-3/TRBV12-4
length: 14
DNA: TGTGCCAGCCGTGTGGGGGCAGGTACGCAAGAGCAGTTCTTC
CDR3: CASRVGAGTQEQFF

J: TRBJ1-1
D: .
size: few
V: TRBV7-2
length: 13
DNA: TGTGCCAGCAGCTTAAACAGGGACACTGAAGCTTTCTTT
CDR3: CASSLNRDTEAFF

J: TRBJ2-1
D: TRBD1
size: .
V: TRBV3-1
length: 16
DNA: TGTGCCAGCAGCCAAGACAGGGGGCGAGGGGACAATGAGCAGTTCTTC
CDR3: CASSQDRGRGDNEQFF

J: TRBJ2-3
D: .
size: few
V: TRBV18
length: 17
DNA: TGTGCCAGCTCACCAGGCCTAGCTGGCGGAGGAGCAGATACGCAGTATTTT
CDR3: CASSPGLAGGGADTQYF

J: TRBJ1-6
D: .
size: .
V: TRBV25-1
length: 19
DNA: .
CDR3: CASSEYFGAGTPYNSPLHF

J: TRBJ1-1
D: .
size: few
V: TRBV27
length: 13
DNA: TGTGCCAGCAGAAAGGAGATCAACACTGAAGCTTTCTTT
CDR3: CASRKEINTEAFF

J: TRBJ1-2
D: .
size: few
V: TRBV28
length: 14
DNA: TGTGCCAGCAGTTTCAGGGCGTTTTGGTATGGCTACACCTTC
CDR3: CASSFRAFWYGYTF

J: TRBJ2-6
D: .
size: .
V: TRBV2
length: 15
DNA: TGTGCCAGCAGTTCTGACAGGTTAGGGGCCAACGTCCTGACTTTC
CDR3: CASSSDRLGANVLTF

J: TRBJ1-5
D: .
size: few
V: TRBV18
length: 16
DNA: TGTGCCAGCTCACCAAGTGGTGGCGTCCGTGGTCAGCCCCAGCATTTT
CDR3: CASSPSGGVRGQPQHF

J: TRBJ1-5
D: .
size: many
V: TRBV4-3
length: 15
DNA: TGCGCCAGCAGCCAAGATGGGCAGGGGAGGCAGCCCCAGCATTTT
CDR3: CASSQDGQGRQPQHF

J: TRBJ2-3
D: TRBD2
size: many
V: TRBV7-2
length: 15
DNA: TGTGCCAGCAGCTTCTCTAGCGGGGGCACAGATACGCAGTATTTT
CDR3: CASSFSSGGTDTQYF

J: TRBJ2-1
D: .
size: few
V: TRBV29-1
length: 13
DNA: TGCAGCGCTCGCGCCTACCCCTACAATGAGCAGTTCTTC
CDR3: CSARAYPYNEQFF

J: TRBJ2-5
D: TRBD2
size: few
V: TRBV3-1
length: 19
DNA: TGTGCCAGCAGCCAAACCCTGTCGGCCCAAGCGGGGGGGCTGGAGACCCAGTACTTC
CDR3: CASSQTLSAQAGGLETQYF

J: TRBJ1-2
D: .
size: .
V: TRBV5-1
length: 14
DNA: TGCGCCAGCAGCTCGGTAAACATCCCCGGGGGCTACACCTTC
CDR3: CASSSVNIPGGYTF

J: TRBJ2-6
D: .
size: .
V: TRBV19
length: 14
DNA: TGTGCCAGTAGTAGGCAGTCTGGGGCCAACGTCCTGACTTTC
CDR3: CASSRQSGANVLTF